A selection of T cell receptor beta chains follows, all from one sample in a study of T-cell reconstitution after alpha-beta-depleted transplantation in children. A single record per CDR3 protein comes from TCRdb applying MiXCR to the PCR reads. The sample records roughly 280,000 distinct CDR3 sequences, roughly 12% being singletons. Sequenced here: peripheral blood, sampled 180 days after TCRalphabeta/CD19-depleted stem cell transplant. These receptors were collected from a male patient aged 2-9 years who had a stem cell transplant for chronic granulomatous disease, so the T cells may come from the graft donor. The CDR3 runs from the conserved cysteine through the conserved F or W. The D gene is left open where the match is weak. Rows give clone size only sometimes, using once, few, many, or a class for an expanded clone.

TGCAGTGCCAACGGGCCAATTAAGGGAGATACGCAGTATTTT	CSANGPIKGDTQYF	TRBJ2-3	many	TRBV20-1	.
TGTGCCATCAGGTCTTTCCCTTACGAGCAGTACTTC	CAIRSFPYEQYF	TRBJ2-7	many	TRBV10-3	.
TGTGCCATCAGTGCAGTCAAAAGCGGGGGGGTCTACAATGAGCAGTTCTTC	CAISAVKSGGVYNEQFF	TRBJ2-1	many	TRBV10-3	TRBD2
TGTGCCAGCAGTTATTTACCGGGACAGGGTAGGGAGCAGTACTTC	CASSYLPGQGREQYF	TRBJ2-7	many	TRBV12-3/TRBV12-4	TRBD1
TGCAGTGCTAGAGATGCCCGAGGGAATGAAAAACTGTTTTTT	CSARDARGNEKLFF	TRBJ1-4	many	TRBV20-1	.
TGCAGCGTGGCCCCGGGCCAGCTAGCCAAAAACATTCAGTACTTC	CSVAPGQLAKNIQYF	TRBJ2-4	many	TRBV29-1	.
TGTGCCAGCAGCCCAATCCAAACACAGGGGAACACTGAAGCTTTCTTT	CASSPIQTQGNTEAFF	TRBJ1-1	.	TRBV14	.
TGTGCCAGCTCCCCCCGACAGGGTATGAACACTGAAGCTTTCTTT	CASSPRQGMNTEAFF	TRBJ1-1	many	TRBV18	TRBD1
TGTGCCAGCAGAACCTCTAGCGGGAGTCGGGATACGCAGTATTTT	CASRTSSGSRDTQYF	TRBJ2-3	few	TRBV12-3/TRBV12-4	TRBD2
TGCGCCAGCAGCCAAGAGAGTTCGGGACTCCTCCCGAGGAATGAGCAGTTCTTC	CASSQESSGLLPRNEQFF	TRBJ2-1	many	TRBV4-3	.
TGTGCCAGCAGTGCCCAGCGGGGGGGCTCAGATACGCAGTATTTT	CASSAQRGGSDTQYF	TRBJ2-3	many	TRBV25-1	TRBD2
TGTGCCAGCAGCCTGCTAGCGGGAGATGACGAGCAGTACTTC	CASSLLAGDDEQYF	TRBJ2-7	many	TRBV3-1	TRBD2
TGCGCCAGCAGCTTGGTGCCAGGGGGCGGATACGAGCAGTACTTC	CASSLVPGGGYEQYF	TRBJ2-7	many	TRBV5-1	TRBD1
TGTGCCAGCAGTTACTCCTTTCCGGGGACAGGTTACGAGCAGTACTTC	CASSYSFPGTGYEQYF	TRBJ2-7	many	TRBV6-5	TRBD1
TGTGCCAGCAGTTTACACTTCAGCTCCTACGAGCAGTACTTC	CASSLHFSSYEQYF	TRBJ2-7	many	TRBV27	.
TGTGCCAGCTCACCTCCCCGGGGGGTGAACACTGAAGCTTTCTTT	CASSPPRGVNTEAFF	TRBJ1-1	many	TRBV18	.
TGTGCCTGGCGGGTGGTAGGCAGCTCCTATAATTCACCCCTCCACTTT	CAWRVVGSSYNSPLHF	TRBJ1-6	.	TRBV30	.
TGTGCCAGCAGCCGGAGGACAGCTAATAATTCACCCCTCCACTTT	CASSRRTANNSPLHF	TRBJ1-6	many	TRBV7-2	.
TGTGCCAGCTCCCCTTTGTCAGGCTGGCAAGAGACCCAGTACTTC	CASSPLSGWQETQYF	TRBJ2-5	.	TRBV18	.
TGCGCCAGCAGCTTCTCGACTAGCGGGAGGGCCGGGGAGCTGTTTTTT	CASSFSTSGRAGELFF	TRBJ2-2	many	TRBV5-1	TRBD2
TGTGCCAGCAGACACCGGGTGGGCGAGCAGTACTTC	CASRHRVGEQYF	TRBJ2-7	many	TRBV5-6	.
TGTGCCAGCAGTTTCCCCCGGACAGGCTCAACTAATGAAAAACTGTTTTTT	CASSFPRTGSTNEKLFF	TRBJ1-4	many	TRBV12-3/TRBV12-4	TRBD1
TGCGCCAGCAGTGTCCTCCCCCCAGGGGGCCGCTCTGGGGCCAACGTCCTGACTTTC	CASSVLPPGGRSGANVLTF	TRBJ2-6	many	TRBV10-2	TRBD1
TGTGCCTGCCTGGGCGGGAGAGGATACAATGAGCAGTTCTTC	CACLGGRGYNEQFF	TRBJ2-1	many	TRBV6-2/TRBV6-3	TRBD2
TGCGCCAGCAACACCTGGACCCTTGGGAATGAGCAGTTCTTC	CASNTWTLGNEQFF	TRBJ2-1	many	TRBV5-1	.
TGTGCCAGCAGTTTAGTCTGGTCGAACCGGGACCCGCGCCGTGGCGAGCAGTTCTTC	CASSLVWSNRDPRRGEQFF	TRBJ2-1	many	TRBV27	.
TGTGCCAGCAGCCGCCGGGACAGGTCCCATAATTCACCCCTCCACTTT	CASSRRDRSHNSPLHF	TRBJ1-6	many	TRBV11-2	TRBD1
TGCAGCGTTGATAACCAGGTCAACACTGAAGCTTTCTTT	CSVDNQVNTEAFF	TRBJ1-1	many	TRBV29-1	.
TGTGCCAGCAGTTTACCGACAGTATATGGCTACACCTTC	CASSLPTVYGYTF	TRBJ1-2	many	TRBV28	.